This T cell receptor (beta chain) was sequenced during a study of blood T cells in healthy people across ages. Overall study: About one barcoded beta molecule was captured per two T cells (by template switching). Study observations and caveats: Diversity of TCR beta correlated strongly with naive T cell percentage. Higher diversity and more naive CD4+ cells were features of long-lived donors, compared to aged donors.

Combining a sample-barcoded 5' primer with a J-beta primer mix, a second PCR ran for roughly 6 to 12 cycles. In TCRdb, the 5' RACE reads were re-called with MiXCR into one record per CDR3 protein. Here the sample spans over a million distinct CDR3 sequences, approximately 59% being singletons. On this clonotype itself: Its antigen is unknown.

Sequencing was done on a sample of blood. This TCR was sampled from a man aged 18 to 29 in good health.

CDR3 region: CASSEPGQGEGTQYF. CDR3 bases: TGTGCCAGCAGCGAGCCCGGACAAGGGGAAGGAACCCAGTACTTC. The rearrangement links TRBV9 to TRBJ2-7; TRBD1 might be the D (5 bases). This CDR3 is 15 amino acids long. The V end was cut by 3 bases, the J end by 10 bases, with 23 bases between. Germline V gene lookup returns CDR1 SGDLS and CDR2 YYNGEE.